What follows are 28 T cell receptor beta chains derived from one specimen sequenced in a study of shared clonotypes between healthy human individuals (dated by TCRdb to the early 2020s). Library method: the immunoSEQ multiplex PCR assay. As stored in TCRdb, this immuneACCESS dataset retains in-frame rearrangements with V and J assigned. A fraction of the clones does not appear; measured against another copy, unresolved V genes explain less than half of the discrepancy, and the remainder lacks a known reason. The sample includes roughly 2.2 million clones, with around 92% observed a single time. 0.3% to 0.45% of the sample is taken by the ten largest. The sequencing sample was made of naive CD4+ T cells from PBMCs. Explained via the paper, the cell subset or site label denotes: CD45RA+ positively selected. The receptors come from a man between 18 and 35 years old in good health. Some clones in this sample may be carry-over from other donors' samples.

J is TRBJ2-7 and V is TRBV9; no definite D call. The germline gives CDR1 SGDLS, CDR2 YYNGEE. The CDR3 extends over 15 amino acids. V gave up 4 bases and J gave up 0 bases, with 14 bases separating them. The chain's CDR3 is CASSPQAQPSYEQYF. The CDR3 DNA reads as TGTGCCAGCAGCCCCCAGGCGCAGCCCTCCTACGAGCAGTACTTC.

A single count supports this clone. The chain joins TRBV15 to TRBJ2-7; 9 bases fit TRBD2. The V gene's germline CDR1 is LNHNV and CDR2 YYDKDF (reference sequence). This CDR3 spans 14 amino acids. After removal of 1 base from V and 7 bases from J, the junction contained 5 bases not matched to a gene. The CDR3 protein is CATSRVAGAQEQYF. The DNA for the CDR3 is TGTGCCACCAGCAGAGTAGCGGGAGCTCAGGAGCAGTACTTC. The whole variable domain, filled in from reference TRBV15 and TRBJ2-7, reads DAMVIQNPRYQVTQFGKPVTLSCSQTLNHNVMYWYQQKSSQAPKLLFHYYDKDFNNEADTPDNFQSRRPNTSFCFLDIRSPGLGDTAMYLCATSRVAGAQEQYFGPGTRLTVT.

This clone was detected only once. The gene calls are TRBV5-6 and TRBJ1-2; 10 nucleotides agree with TRBD1. J was trimmed by 4 bases and V by 4 bases; bases with no gene match: 7. The CDR3 is 15 amino acids. Per germline, CDR1 SGHDT and CDR2 YYEEEE. CDR3 sequence reads: CASSKTGGALYGYTF. CDR3 coding DNA: TGTGCCAGCAGCAAGACAGGGGGCGCTCTCTATGGCTACACCTTC.

The gene calls are TRBV2 and TRBJ1-1, with TRBD1 matching 8 bases. Germline V gene data show CDR1 as SNHLY and CDR2 as FYNNEI. J was trimmed by 10 bases and V by 6 bases; bases with no gene match: 7. The CDR3 contains 12 residues. CDR3 DNA sequence: TGTGCCAGCAGGGACAGGGAAAGGTTAGCTTTCTTT. It is translated as CASRDRERLAFF. The full variable domain, completed using reference TRBV2 and TRBJ1-1, is EPEVTQTPSHQVTQMGQEVILRCVPISNHLYFYWYRQILGQKVEFLVSFYNNEISEKSEIFDDQFSVERPDGSNFTLKIRSTKLEDSAMYFCASRDRERLAFFGQGTRLTVV.

J is TRBJ2-5 and V is TRBV29-1; the D gene is possibly TRBD2 (6 bases). The germline V and J ends were trimmed by 0 bases and 4 bases, with 18 bases remaining between them. The germline CDR1 and CDR2 sequences are SQVTM and ANQGSEA. The CDR3 runs 16 residues. This CDR3 reads CSVEDLPGASSETQYF. The CDR3 DNA is TGCAGCGTTGAAGATCTCCCGGGAGCATCCTCAGAGACCCAGTACTTC. Together with reference TRBV29-1 and TRBJ2-5, the CDR3 gives the full variable domain: SAVISQKPSRDICQRGTSLTIQCQVDSQVTMMFWYRQQPGQSLTLIATANQGSEATYESGFVIDKFPISRPNLTFSTLTVSNMSPEDSSIYLCSVEDLPGASSETQYFGPGTRLLVL.

V and J are TRBV4-3 and TRBJ1-5; D gene ambiguous. The V end lost 0 bases, the J end lost 5 bases, and 5 bases lay between the germline ends. This CDR3 is 13 amino acids long. Germline V gene lookup returns CDR1 LGHNA and CDR2 YSLEER. Here the CDR3 reads CASSQEEYQPQHF. In nucleotides, the CDR3 is TGCGCCAGCAGCCAAGAAGAGTATCAGCCCCAGCATTTT.

The chain carries TRBV11-2 and TRBJ2-7; TRBD2 aligns across 7 bases. V shed 5 bases and J 7 bases; nucleotides not matched to a gene: 5. Germline-derived CDR1 and CDR2 are SGHAT and FQNNGV. This CDR3 has 12 residues. CDR3 in amino acids: CASSPRLAEQYF. The CDR3 coding sequence is TGTGCCAGCAGCCCCCGACTAGCAGAGCAGTACTTC.

This chain uses TRBV6-5 with TRBJ2-4, with D possibly being TRBD2 (6 bases). This CDR3 region has 13 residues. The ends were cut back, 5 bases at V and 9 bases at J, with 14 bases in the middle. The germline CDR1 and CDR2 sequences are MNHEY and SVGAGI. The CDR3 here is CASSAPGEGIQYF. CDR3 nucleotide sequence: TGTGCCAGCAGTGCCCCGGGAGAGGGCATTCAGTACTTC.

J is TRBJ1-1 and V is TRBV11-1; the D is unclear. V lost 1 base, J lost 6 bases, and 12 bases lay in between. The CDR3 runs 14 residues. Germline V gene lookup returns CDR1 SGHAT and CDR2 FQDESV (reference sequence). The CDR3 sequence is CASSLVSGVPEAFF. The DNA of the CDR3 is TGTGCCAGCAGCTTAGTATCCGGGGTTCCTGAAGCTTTCTTT.

This clone was seen just once. This rearrangement joins TRBV9 to TRBJ1-2; D not certain. Deletions cut 0 bases from V and 7 bases from J, with 7 bases between. The CDR3 runs 12 residues. Germline V lookup: CDR1 SGDLS, CDR2 YYNGEE. CDR3 DNA: TGTGCCAGCAGCGTAGAAGGACTTGGCTACACCTTC. Residues: CASSVEGLGYTF.

The rearrangement joins TRBV27 to TRBJ1-4, with 9 bases fitting TRBD1. Germline V CDR1 and CDR2: MNHEY, SMNVEV (reference sequence). The CDR3 contains 18 residues. V dropped 6 bases and J dropped 5; count of bases not matched to a gene: 16. The CDR3 protein is CASRGTGNVWRPNEKLFF. DNA of the CDR3: TGTGCCAGCAGGGGGACAGGGAATGTGTGGCGGCCGAATGAAAAACTGTTTTTT.

The gene calls are TRBV6-1 and TRBJ1-3, with D unresolved. Germline loops: CDR1 MNHNS, CDR2 SASEGT. This CDR3 comprises 14 residues. Trimming left V 4 bases short and J 0 bases short, with 7 bases between. In DNA form, the CDR3 reads TGTGCCAGCAGTGGGTCAGCCTCTGGAAACACCATATATTTT. Protein: CASSGSASGNTIYF.

The rearrangement uses TRBV29-1 and TRBJ2-3; TRBD1 aligns across 9 bases. This CDR3 has 17 residues. Per germline, CDR1 SQVTM and CDR2 ANQGSEA. V lost 7 bases and J lost 6; bases outside the gene matches: 20. In DNA, the CDR3 is TGCAGCGCCCACCTCACCCCGGGACAGGGACGGTTGGATACGCAGTATTTT. Translated, it gives CSAHLTPGQGRLDTQYF.

This chain connects TRBV9 to TRBJ1-1; a weak D match, TRBD1 (6 bases). Between the trimmed V and J ends, which lost 2 bases and 0 bases, there was a span of 14 bases. From germline, CDR1 is SGDLS and CDR2 YYNGEE. There are 16 residues in the CDR3. The CDR3 region is CASSVAPGHLNTEAFF. The CDR3 bases are TGTGCCAGCAGCGTCGCACCGGGACACCTGAACACTGAAGCTTTCTTT.

J is TRBJ1-2 and V is TRBV27, with D possibly TRBD1 on 6 matching bases. Trimming removed 6 bases at V and 2 bases at J, with 19 bases between. CDR3 length: 16 amino acids. CDR1 is MNHEY and CDR2 is SMNVEV in the germline V gene (reference sequence). The CDR3 DNA is TGTGCCAGCAGCGGGGGCTACCTATTAGACAACTATGGCTACACCTTC. Protein: CASSGGYLLDNYGYTF.

This sequence joins TRBV11-1 and TRBJ2-4, with D perhaps TRBD2 (5 bases). The CDR3 has 18 residues. Germline CDR1 reads SGHAT; CDR2 reads FQDESV (reference sequence). Trimming left V 5 bases short and J 5 bases short, with 25 bases between. The CDR3 region is CASSLTPGIGGEQNIQYF. Written as DNA, the CDR3 is TGTGCCAGCAGCCTCACCCCGGGGATTGGAGGAGAACAAAACATTCAGTACTTC.

This clone was recorded once. The CDR3 sequence: CASSAGRSGATQYF. CDR3 DNA sequence: TGTGCCAGCAGCGCAGGACGGTCGGGAGCGACCCAGTACTTC. The V call is TRBV5-6, the J call TRBJ2-5, with D possibly matching TRBD2 (6 bases). The germline V gene encodes CDR1 SGHDT and CDR2 YYEEEE. V dropped 4 bases and J dropped 7 bases, with 17 bases sitting between them. The CDR3 spans 14 residues.

This chain links TRBV7-8 with TRBJ2-1, with TRBD1 matching over 9 bases. Germline V gene sequence: CDR1 SGHVS, CDR2 FQNEAQ. The CDR3 is made up of 15 amino acids. Trimming took 4 bases from V and 9 from J; bases not matched to a gene: 10. The CDR3 loop reads CASSSPGTGSIEQFF. The CDR3 DNA sequence: TGTGCCAGCAGCTCGCCCGGGACAGGGTCAATTGAGCAGTTCTTC.

The chain joins TRBV10-3 to TRBJ2-3; TRBD2 agrees at 11 bases. Losses at the gene ends were 3 bases for V and 4 bases for J; bases not matched to a gene: 6. CDR1 ENHRY and CDR2 SYGVKD come from the germline V gene. This CDR3 is built from 16 residues. For the CDR3, the DNA is TGTGCCATCAGTGACCCAACTAGCGGGAGATCAGATACGCAGTATTTT. This translates into CAISDPTSGRSDTQYF.

The chain employs TRBV18 and TRBJ1-1; D gene ambiguous. The V gene lost 2 bases and the J gene lost 1 base, with 8 bases spanning the gap. The CDR3 contains 14 residues. Germline V gene sequence: CDR1 KGHSH, CDR2 LQKENI. This CDR3 reads CASSPGEPNTEAFF. As DNA, the CDR3 is TGTGCCAGCTCACCAGGTGAACCGAACACTGAAGCTTTCTTT.

The genes are TRBV2 and TRBJ2-7; 7 bases line up with TRBD1. CDR3 size: 14 residues. Germline-derived CDR1 and CDR2 are SNHLY and FYNNEI. Trimming removed 7 bases from V and 2 bases from J; junction bases left unmatched: 8. The CDR3 nucleotides are TGTGCCAGCACTACCGACAGGGCCGCCTACGAGCAGTACTTC. Translated: CASTTDRAAYEQYF.

The chain has TRBV14 and TRBJ2-1; no firm D call. The germline gives CDR1 SGHDN, CDR2 FVKESK. The CDR3 contains 16 residues. With 2 bases removed from V and 4 bases from J, the gap between germline ends came to 15 bases. The CDR3 DNA is TGTGCCAGCAGCCAATCCCGTAAGATATCGTACAATGAGCAGTTCTTC. Its protein product is CASSQSRKISYNEQFF.

V gene TRBV30 combines with J gene TRBJ2-2; unclear D gene. CDR1 and CDR2 (germline): GTSNPN, SVGIG (reference sequence). V was clipped by 4 bases and J by 1 base, with 7 bases between them. This CDR3 is 13 amino acids long. In nucleotides, the CDR3 is TGTGCCTGGATGTCTGGGAACACCGGGGAGCTGTTTTTT. Protein: CAWMSGNTGELFF.

This clone was seen more than once but under ten times. The same CDR3 arises from other DNA sequences in this sample as well. The chain links TRBV5-1 to TRBJ2-5; tentatively, D is TRBD1 (6 bases). Trimming pared 5 bases from V and 1 base from J, leaving 9 bases between. This CDR3 contains 13 residues. CDR1 and CDR2 from the germline V gene are SGHRS and YFSETQ. CDR3 amino acids: CASSQGSQETQYF. The CDR3 region has the DNA TGCGCCAGCAGTCAGGGGTCCCAAGAGACCCAGTACTTC.

This chain connects TRBV15 to TRBJ2-7, with 12 positions matching TRBD1. This CDR3 is built from 17 residues. Germline V gives CDR1 LNHNV, CDR2 YYDKDF (reference sequence). V gave up 5 bases and J gave up 6 bases; unmatched junction bases: 14. This chain's CDR3 is CATSPRLGQGARREQYF. The CDR3 DNA reads TGTGCCACCAGCCCAAGATTGGGACAGGGGGCGCGGCGCGAGCAGTACTTC.

The sample holds one count of this clone. The same CDR3 arises from other DNA sequences in this sample as well. The genes are TRBV5-1 and TRBJ1-1; D call uncertain. The length of the CDR3 is 12 residues. Germline CDR1 is SGHRS and CDR2 is YFSETQ. V was shortened by 0 bases and J by 8 bases, with 8 bases between the two germline ends. CDR3 sequence (DNA): TGCGCCAGCAGCTTGGAAGGCCCCGAAGCTTTCTTT. The encoded protein is CASSLEGPEAFF.

The chain has TRBV27 and TRBJ1-5; TRBD1 is a possible D gene (5 bases). V dropped 8 bases and J dropped 4 bases, with 24 bases sitting between them. In germline, CDR1 is MNHEY, CDR2 SMNVEV (reference sequence). The CDR3 sequence is 17 residues long. For the CDR3, the DNA is TGTGCCAGCGACGCATATGACCCCGGGTGGGGGAATCAGCCCCAGCATTTT. Its protein is CASDAYDPGWGNQPQHF.

V usage is TRBV7-9 and J usage is TRBJ2-1, with D maybe TRBD1 (5 bases). The CDR3 is 14 residues long. Germline CDR1 SEHNR, CDR2 FQNEAQ (reference sequence). V was cut by 4 bases and J by 9 bases, with 16 bases left in between. The CDR3 spells CASSSIRSDTEQFF. DNA for the CDR3: TGTGCCAGCAGCTCGATAAGGTCGGACACTGAGCAGTTCTTC.